This T cell receptor beta chain originates from a study of blood T cell repertoires in COVID-19. V trimming: 1 base; J trimming: 9 bases; junction bases outside the gene matches: 6. This CDR3 is built from 14 residues. The germline gives CDR1 SEHNR, CDR2 FQNEAQ (reference sequence). Per the original methods: From reference gene primer amplification, estimates of nucleated cell counts were derived. Measured with immunoSEQ multiplex PCR; TCRdb has only the in-frame clones, and not every one. That table gives V, J and clone size, and the DNA gave D and trimming. The repertoire holds 100,000 to 150,000 clones, with 86% as singletons. Study members were between roughly 18 and 89 years old and lived in some 22 US regions.

The source of this sequence is a woman between 45 and 60 years old who had recovered from COVID-19. The chain combines TRBV7-9 with TRBJ2-1; 7 nucleotides match TRBD2. The sample taken for sequencing was PBMCs or T cells enriched from blood (not recorded which). CDR3 DNA sequence: TGTGCCAGCAGCTTAGTGAGCGGGGACGTTGAGCAGTTCTTC. It is translated as CASSLVSGDVEQFF.